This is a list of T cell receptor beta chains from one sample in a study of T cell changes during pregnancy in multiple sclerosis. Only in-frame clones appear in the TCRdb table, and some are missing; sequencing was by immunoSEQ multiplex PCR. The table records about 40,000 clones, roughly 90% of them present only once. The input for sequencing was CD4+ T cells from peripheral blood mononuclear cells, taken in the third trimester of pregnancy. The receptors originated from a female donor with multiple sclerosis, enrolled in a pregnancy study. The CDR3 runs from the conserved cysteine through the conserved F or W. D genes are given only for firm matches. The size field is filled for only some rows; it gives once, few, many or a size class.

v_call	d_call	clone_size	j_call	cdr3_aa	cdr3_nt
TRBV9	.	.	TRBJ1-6	CASSDLRGNSPLHF	TGTGCCAGCAGCGACCTGAGAGGAAATTCACCCCTCCACTTT
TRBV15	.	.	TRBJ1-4	CATSRRRGREKLFF	TGTGCCACCAGCAGGAGGAGGGGTCGCGAAAAACTGTTTTTT
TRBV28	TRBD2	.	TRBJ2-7	CATGGTSGAYEQYF	TGTGCCACCGGGGGGACTAGCGGCGCCTACGAGCAGTACTTC
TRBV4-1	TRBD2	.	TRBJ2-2	CASSQTGTSGRANTGELFF	TGCGCCAGCAGCCAAACCGGGACTAGCGGGAGAGCGAACACCGGGGAGCTGTTTTTT
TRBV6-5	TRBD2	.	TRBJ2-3	CASSPGGGADTQYF	TGTGCCAGCAGTCCCGGGGGGGGCGCAGATACGCAGTATTTT
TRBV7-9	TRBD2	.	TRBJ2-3	CASSSTWREGTDTQYF	TGTGCCAGCAGCTCCACATGGCGGGAGGGCACAGATACGCAGTATTTT
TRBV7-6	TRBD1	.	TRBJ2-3	CASSSRQGPSTDTQYF	TGTGCCAGCAGCTCTCGACAGGGCCCTAGCACAGATACGCAGTATTTT
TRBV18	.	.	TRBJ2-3	CASSSSSTDTQYF	TGTGCCAGCTCATCCTCTAGCACAGATACGCAGTATTTT
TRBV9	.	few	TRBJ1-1	CASSVSGGEAFF	TGTGCCAGCAGCGTATCGGGGGGAGAGGCTTTCTTT
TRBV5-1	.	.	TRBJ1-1	CASSLVQGSYTEAFF	TGCGCCAGCAGCTTGGTTCAGGGGTCGTACACTGAAGCTTTCTTT
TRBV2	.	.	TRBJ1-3	CASSNRQARYFNTIYF	TGTGCCAGCAGTAATCGACAGGCTCGATACTTCAACACCATATATTTT
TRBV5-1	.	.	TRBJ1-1	CASSLVSGRGATEAFF	TGCGCCAGCAGCTTGGTATCCGGCAGGGGCGCCACTGAAGCTTTCTTT
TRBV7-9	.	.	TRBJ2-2	CASSGGGITGELFF	TGTGCCAGCAGCGGCGGGGGCATCACCGGGGAGCTGTTTTTT
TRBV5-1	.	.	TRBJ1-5	CASSLDSHNQPQHF	TGCGCCAGCAGCCTAGACAGCCATAATCAGCCCCAGCATTTT
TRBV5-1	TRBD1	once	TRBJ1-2	CASSLMDRGDGYTF	TGCGCCAGCAGCTTGATGGACAGGGGTGATGGCTACACCTTC
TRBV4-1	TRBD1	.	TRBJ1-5	CASSQGTGAGQPQHF	TGCGCCAGCAGTCAAGGGACAGGGGCGGGTCAGCCCCAGCATTTT
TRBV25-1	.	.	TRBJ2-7	CASSEFLGREQYF	TGTGCCAGCAGTGAATTCCTGGGGAGGGAGCAGTACTTC
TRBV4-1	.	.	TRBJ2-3	CASSQDIEGLSTDTQYF	TGCGCCAGCAGCCAAGATATAGAGGGATTAAGTACAGATACGCAGTATTTT
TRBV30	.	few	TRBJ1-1	CAWSVRLRGEAFF	TGTGCCTGGAGTGTACGTTTGAGAGGTGAAGCTTTCTTT
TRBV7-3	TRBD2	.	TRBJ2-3	CASSPRRGSRTDTQYF	TGTGCCAGCAGTCCAAGACGCGGGAGTAGGACAGATACGCAGTATTTT
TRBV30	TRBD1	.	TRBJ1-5	CAWSSSGGGPQHF	TGTGCCTGGAGTTCTTCAGGGGGCGGGCCCCAGCATTTT
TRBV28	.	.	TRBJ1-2	CVAEANYGYTF	TGTGTGGCAGAAGCTAACTATGGCTACACCTTC
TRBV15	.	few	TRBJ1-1	CATSRGQGGEAFF	TGTGCCACCAGCAGGGGGCAGGGCGGTGAAGCTTTCTTT
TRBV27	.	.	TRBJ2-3	CASSVSSWDTWSQYF	TGTGCCAGCAGTGTCTCCTCCTGGGACACTTGGTCGCAGTATTTT
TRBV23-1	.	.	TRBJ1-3	CASSQSEGNTIYF	TGCGCCAGCAGTCAATCGGAGGGAAACACCATATATTTT
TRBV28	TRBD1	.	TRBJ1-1	CASSYPPGQGNTEAFF	TGTGCCAGCAGCTATCCACCGGGACAGGGGAACACTGAAGCTTTCTTT
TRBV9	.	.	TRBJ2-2	CASSVQVGLELFF	TGTGCCAGCAGCGTACAGGTCGGCCTGGAGCTGTTTTTT
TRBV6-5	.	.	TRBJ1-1	CASSERGTNTEAFF	TGTGCCAGCAGTGAAAGGGGCACGAACACTGAAGCTTTCTTT
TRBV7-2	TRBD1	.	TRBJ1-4	CASSPGTGGNNEKLFF	TGTGCCAGCAGCCCAGGGACAGGAGGGAATAATGAAAAACTGTTTTTT
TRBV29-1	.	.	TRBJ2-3	CSARAGVNTDTQYF	TGCAGCGCCCGGGCAGGGGTAAACACAGATACGCAGTATTTT
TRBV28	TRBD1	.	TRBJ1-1	CASLRQGAEAFF	TGTGCCAGTTTAAGACAGGGAGCTGAAGCTTTCTTT
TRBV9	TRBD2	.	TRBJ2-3	CASSVRLAGTQYF	TGTGCCAGCAGCGTCAGACTAGCGGGAACGCAGTATTTT
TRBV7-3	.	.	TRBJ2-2	CASSLTLTGELFF	TGTGCCAGCAGCTTAACACTTACCGGGGAGCTGTTTTTT
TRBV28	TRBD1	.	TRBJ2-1	CASDRGGATNEQFF	TGTGCCAGCGACAGGGGGGGGGCTACCAATGAGCAGTTCTTC
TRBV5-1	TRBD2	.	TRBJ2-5	CASSLSGGSVRETQYF	TGCGCCAGCAGCTTGTCGGGGGGGAGCGTTCGGGAGACCCAGTACTTC
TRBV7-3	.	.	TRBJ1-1	CASSSKAGAEAFF	TGTGCCAGCAGTTCTAAGGCAGGCGCTGAAGCTTTCTTT
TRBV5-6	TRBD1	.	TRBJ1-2	CASSGRQGYGYTF	TGTGCCAGCAGTGGTCGACAGGGGTACGGCTACACCTTC
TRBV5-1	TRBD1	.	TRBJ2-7	CASSLVAGGSYEQYF	TGCGCCAGCAGCTTGGTGGCAGGGGGCTCCTACGAGCAGTACTTC
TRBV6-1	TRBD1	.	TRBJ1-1	CASSPRTGNTEAFF	TGTGCCAGCAGCCCGCGGACAGGGAACACTGAAGCTTTCTTT
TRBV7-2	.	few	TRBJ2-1	CASSLRGRRGYNEQFF	TGTGCCAGCAGCTTACGGGGGAGGCGCGGATACAATGAGCAGTTCTTC
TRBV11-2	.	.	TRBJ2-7	CASSSTRKQGAFSYEQYF	TGTGCCAGCAGCTCAACCCGTAAACAGGGTGCCTTCTCCTACGAGCAGTACTTC
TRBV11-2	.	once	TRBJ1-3	CASSSGGNTIYF	TGTGCCAGCAGCTCGGGGGGAAACACCATATATTTT
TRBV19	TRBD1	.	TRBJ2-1	CASSAPGQGGNEQFF	TGTGCCAGTAGTGCGCCGGGACAGGGCGGCAATGAGCAGTTCTTC
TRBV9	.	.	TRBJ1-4	CASSVLGSGEKLFF	TGTGCCAGCAGCGTTCTCGGGTCCGGAGAAAAACTGTTTTTT
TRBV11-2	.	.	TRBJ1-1	CASSRTASTAFF	TGTGCCAGCAGCCGGACAGCCAGTACGGCTTTCTTT
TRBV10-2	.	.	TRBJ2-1	CASSDRGDEQFF	TGCGCCAGCAGTGACAGGGGGGATGAGCAGTTCTTC
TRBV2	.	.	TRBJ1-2	CASGGGVSGQIDYGYTF	TGTGCCAGCGGAGGGGGGGTATCCGGACAGATCGACTATGGCTACACCTTC
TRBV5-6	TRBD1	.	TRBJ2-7	CASSLPGQGTYEQYF	TGTGCCAGCAGCTTACCGGGACAGGGGACGTACGAGCAGTACTTC
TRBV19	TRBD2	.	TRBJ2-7	CASSIDGTSGTYEQYF	TGTGCCAGTAGTATAGATGGGACTAGCGGCACCTACGAGCAGTACTTC